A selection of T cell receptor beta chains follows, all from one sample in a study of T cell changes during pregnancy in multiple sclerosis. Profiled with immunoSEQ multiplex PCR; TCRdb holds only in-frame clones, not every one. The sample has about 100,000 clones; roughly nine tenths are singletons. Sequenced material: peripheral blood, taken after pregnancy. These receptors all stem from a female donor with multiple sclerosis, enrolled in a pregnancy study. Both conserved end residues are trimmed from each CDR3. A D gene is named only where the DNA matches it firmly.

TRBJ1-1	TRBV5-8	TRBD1	ASSPPGQGKTSLEAF
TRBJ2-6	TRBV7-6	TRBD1	ASRSPGQHYGNVLT
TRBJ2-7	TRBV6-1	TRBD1	ASSPGTEYEQY
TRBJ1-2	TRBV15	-	ATAGDGALDGYT
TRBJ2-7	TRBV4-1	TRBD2	ASSHPGTSGGANLYEQY
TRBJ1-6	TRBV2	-	ASSEQGRRSPLH
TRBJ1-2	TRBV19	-	ASTLEGSLGGYT
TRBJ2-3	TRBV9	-	ASSVEGVSPTDTQY
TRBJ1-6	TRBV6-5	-	ASSLFQGFNSPLH
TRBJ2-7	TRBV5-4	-	ASSSSYEQY
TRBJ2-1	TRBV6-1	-	ASSVLDTNNEQF
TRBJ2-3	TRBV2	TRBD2	ASSVLGVAGGTTDTQY
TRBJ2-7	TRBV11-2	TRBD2	ASSFFVGTSGAYEQY
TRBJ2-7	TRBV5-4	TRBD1	ASSSPMRGQVLREQY
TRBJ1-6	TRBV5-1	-	ASSEDRGLIPLH
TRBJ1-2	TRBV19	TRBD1	ASKDLAGQGHYGYT
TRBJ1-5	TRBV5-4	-	ASSLGGYNQPQH
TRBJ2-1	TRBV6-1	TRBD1	ASSGDRDNEQF
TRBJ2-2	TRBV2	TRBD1	ASVWGQGNTGELF
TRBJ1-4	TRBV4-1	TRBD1	ASSQGSGDRAEKLF
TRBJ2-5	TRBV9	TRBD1	ASSEQGSQETQY
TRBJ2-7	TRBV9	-	ASAAGDTYEQY
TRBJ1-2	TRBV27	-	ASSLSVQGRSGYT
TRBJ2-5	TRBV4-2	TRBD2	ASSPSPRGEETQY
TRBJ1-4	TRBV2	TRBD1	ASSTGVDREKLF
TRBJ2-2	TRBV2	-	ASSLAGGLGGELF
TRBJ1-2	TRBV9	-	ASSVGGWTEPNYGYT
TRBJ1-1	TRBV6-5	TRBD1	ASIQGRGTEAF
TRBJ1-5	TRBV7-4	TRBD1	ASSLVLGQGNQPQH
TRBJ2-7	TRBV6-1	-	ASRIVTGMIGEQY
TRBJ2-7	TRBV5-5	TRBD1	ASSFRDRGSYEQY